A selection of T cell receptor beta chains follows, all from one sample in a study of Ad26.COV2.S vaccination and SARS-CoV-2 variants. The protocol was immunoSEQ multiplex PCR, while the TCRdb copy is restricted to in-frame clones and leaves out a portion. The sample holds about 260,000 clones, around 90% seen once. The source was peripheral blood, collected in a trial of Ad26.COV2.S vaccine versus placebo. These receptors were taken from a person between 18 and 59 years old who received the Ad26.COV2.S COVID-19 vaccine or a placebo. Each CDR3 is given with its conserved first and last residue. Fields, in order: CDR3 protein, CDR3 DNA, clone size, D gene, V gene, J gene. D genes are given only for firm matches. Clone size is stated in some rows and not others, as once, few, many or a class when expanded.

CDR3 protein: CASSPTKSGPGELFF
CDR3 DNA: TGTGCCAGCAGCCCCACCAAATCAGGGCCCGGGGAGCTGTTTTTT
clone size: few
D gene: -
V gene: TRBV11-2
J gene: TRBJ2-2

CDR3 protein: CACGSLNGYTF
CDR3 DNA: TGTGCCTGCGGTAGTTTGAACGGCTACACCTTC
clone size: -
D gene: -
V gene: TRBV30
J gene: TRBJ1-2

CDR3 protein: CASSQGRTNTEAFF
CDR3 DNA: TGCGCCAGCAGCCAGGGACGGACTAACACTGAAGCTTTCTTT
clone size: -
D gene: -
V gene: TRBV4-3
J gene: TRBJ1-1

CDR3 protein: CASSLRGTSGRANTQYF
CDR3 DNA: TGTGCCAGCAGCCTACGTGGGACTAGCGGGAGGGCGAATACGCAGTATTTT
clone size: -
D gene: TRBD2
V gene: TRBV7-2
J gene: TRBJ2-3

CDR3 protein: CASTVQLVKGYTF
CDR3 DNA: TGTGCCAGCACCGTGCAGCTTGTGAAGGGCTACACCTTC
clone size: -
D gene: -
V gene: TRBV2
J gene: TRBJ1-2

CDR3 protein: CASSEKLGRVSYTF
CDR3 DNA: TGTGCCAGCAGTGAAAAGTTAGGGAGGGTGAGCTACACCTTC
clone size: -
D gene: -
V gene: TRBV2
J gene: TRBJ1-2

CDR3 protein: CASSLRPSPGGQFF
CDR3 DNA: TGTGCCAGCAGCTTAAGGCCCTCCCCTGGGGGGCAGTTCTTC
clone size: -
D gene: -
V gene: TRBV13
J gene: TRBJ2-1

CDR3 protein: CAWSGTEAFF
CDR3 DNA: TGTGCCTGGAGCGGGACAGAAGCTTTCTTT
clone size: -
D gene: -
V gene: TRBV30
J gene: TRBJ1-1

CDR3 protein: CASSPGTSPYNEQFF
CDR3 DNA: TGTGCCAGCAGCCCCGGGACTAGCCCCTACAATGAGCAGTTCTTC
clone size: -
D gene: TRBD2
V gene: TRBV7-2
J gene: TRBJ2-1

CDR3 protein: CAWSPKVGEQFF
CDR3 DNA: TGTGCCTGGAGCCCGAAGGTCGGGGAGCAGTTCTTC
clone size: -
D gene: -
V gene: TRBV30
J gene: TRBJ2-1

CDR3 protein: CASNRGYVGAEAFF
CDR3 DNA: TGTGCCAGCAACAGGGGATATGTCGGTGCTGAAGCTTTCTTT
clone size: -
D gene: TRBD1
V gene: TRBV6-5
J gene: TRBJ1-1

CDR3 protein: CASSLDGLTGSPYNEQFF
CDR3 DNA: TGTGCCAGCAGCTTAGATGGATTGACGGGAAGCCCCTACAATGAGCAGTTCTTC
clone size: -
D gene: -
V gene: TRBV11-2
J gene: TRBJ2-1

CDR3 protein: CASSGGLAGALLNNEQFF
CDR3 DNA: TGTGCCAGCAGCGGAGGACTAGCGGGAGCGCTGCTTAACAATGAGCAGTTCTTC
clone size: -
D gene: TRBD2
V gene: TRBV5-5
J gene: TRBJ2-1

CDR3 protein: CARDGGHQETQYF
CDR3 DNA: TGTGCCAGAGACGGGGGGCACCAAGAGACCCAGTACTTC
clone size: -
D gene: -
V gene: TRBV30
J gene: TRBJ2-5

CDR3 protein: CSVVGRDTGELFF
CDR3 DNA: TGCAGCGTTGTAGGGAGGGACACCGGGGAGCTGTTTTTT
clone size: -
D gene: TRBD2
V gene: TRBV29-1
J gene: TRBJ2-2

CDR3 protein: CASRGILAKKNEQFF
CDR3 DNA: TGTGCCAGCAGGGGAATACTAGCGAAGAAGAATGAGCAGTTCTTC
clone size: -
D gene: TRBD2
V gene: TRBV2
J gene: TRBJ2-1

CDR3 protein: CASSRALLAKNIQYF
CDR3 DNA: TGTGCCAGCAGTCGGGCACTTTTAGCCAAAAACATTCAGTACTTC
clone size: once
D gene: -
V gene: TRBV5-6
J gene: TRBJ2-4

CDR3 protein: CSASALRDSNQPQHF
CDR3 DNA: TGCAGTGCTAGTGCGTTAAGGGACAGCAATCAGCCCCAGCATTTT
clone size: few
D gene: -
V gene: TRBV20-1
J gene: TRBJ1-5

CDR3 protein: CASSPPVGGGTTGELFF
CDR3 DNA: TGTGCCAGCAGTCCCCCGGTGGGCGGGGGCACCACCGGGGAGCTGTTTTTT
clone size: -
D gene: -
V gene: TRBV6-6
J gene: TRBJ2-2

CDR3 protein: CASSKGGQPQHF
CDR3 DNA: TGTGCCAGCAGCAAGGGGGGTCAGCCCCAGCATTTT
clone size: few
D gene: -
V gene: TRBV7-9
J gene: TRBJ1-5

CDR3 protein: CASKILDTGELFF
CDR3 DNA: TGTGCCAGCAAAATTCTAGACACCGGGGAGCTGTTTTTT
clone size: -
D gene: -
V gene: TRBV12-3/TRBV12-4
J gene: TRBJ2-2

CDR3 protein: CASSQDRGNTEAFF
CDR3 DNA: TGTGCCAGCAGCCAAGACAGAGGGAACACTGAAGCTTTCTTT
clone size: -
D gene: -
V gene: TRBV3-1/TRBV3-2
J gene: TRBJ1-1

CDR3 protein: CSVLLAYRQSSYNEQFF
CDR3 DNA: TGCAGCGTTCTCCTGGCTTACCGCCAGTCCTCTTACAATGAGCAGTTCTTC
clone size: -
D gene: -
V gene: TRBV29-1
J gene: TRBJ2-1

CDR3 protein: CASSSSRNSPLHF
CDR3 DNA: TGTGCCAGCAGCTCCTCGCGCAATTCACCCCTCCACTTT
clone size: -
D gene: -
V gene: TRBV7-9
J gene: TRBJ1-6

CDR3 protein: CASSQEGRSSYEQYF
CDR3 DNA: TGCGCCAGCAGCCAAGAAGGCCGGAGCTCCTACGAGCAGTACTTC
clone size: once
D gene: -
V gene: TRBV4-1
J gene: TRBJ2-7

CDR3 protein: CASGLGTGGYTEAFF
CDR3 DNA: TGTGCTAGTGGTTTGGGCACGGGGGGATACACTGAAGCTTTCTTT
clone size: -
D gene: -
V gene: TRBV12-5
J gene: TRBJ1-1

CDR3 protein: CASSESTDTQYF
CDR3 DNA: TGTGCCAGCAGTGAATCCACAGATACGCAGTATTTT
clone size: -
D gene: -
V gene: TRBV2
J gene: TRBJ2-3

CDR3 protein: CASSLERDSYNEQFF
CDR3 DNA: TGTGCCAGCAGTCTCGAGCGGGACTCCTACAATGAGCAGTTCTTC
clone size: -
D gene: TRBD2
V gene: TRBV6-2/TRBV6-3
J gene: TRBJ2-1

CDR3 protein: CASSQGSFVLGGWGYTF
CDR3 DNA: TGCGCCAGCAGCCAAGGGTCCTTCGTCCTCGGAGGCTGGGGCTACACCTTC
clone size: few
D gene: -
V gene: TRBV4-1
J gene: TRBJ1-2

CDR3 protein: CASSPLGRSGETQYF
CDR3 DNA: TGCGCCAGCAGCCCTTTAGGTCGTAGTGGGGAGACCCAGTACTTC
clone size: -
D gene: -
V gene: TRBV4-1
J gene: TRBJ2-5

CDR3 protein: CASSPLPGFSGGYTF
CDR3 DNA: TGTGCCAGCAGCCCCCTCCCGGGGTTTTCGGGGGGCTACACCTTC
clone size: -
D gene: -
V gene: TRBV5-6
J gene: TRBJ1-2

CDR3 protein: CASSYSGTRQETQYF
CDR3 DNA: TGTGCCAGCAGTTACTCCGGGACACGTCAAGAGACCCAGTACTTC
clone size: -
D gene: -
V gene: TRBV6-6
J gene: TRBJ2-5

CDR3 protein: CASSFNRDSPLHF
CDR3 DNA: TGTGCCAGCAGTTTTAACAGGGATTCACCCCTCCACTTT
clone size: -
D gene: -
V gene: TRBV12-3/TRBV12-4
J gene: TRBJ1-6

CDR3 protein: CASSQDSGDGEKLFF
CDR3 DNA: TGCGCCAGCAGCCAAGATTCGGGAGACGGCGAAAAACTGTTTTTT
clone size: -
D gene: -
V gene: TRBV4-3
J gene: TRBJ1-4

CDR3 protein: CASSYSGESYGYTF
CDR3 DNA: TGTGCCAGCAGTTACTCGGGGGAGAGCTATGGCTACACCTTC
clone size: -
D gene: -
V gene: TRBV6-5
J gene: TRBJ1-2

CDR3 protein: CASSMTKKGNTEAFF
CDR3 DNA: TGTGCCAGTAGTATGACCAAAAAAGGGAACACTGAAGCTTTCTTT
clone size: -
D gene: -
V gene: TRBV19
J gene: TRBJ1-1

CDR3 protein: CASSAGTGNTEAFF
CDR3 DNA: TGTGCCAGCAGTGCCGGGACAGGGAACACTGAAGCTTTCTTT
clone size: -
D gene: TRBD1
V gene: TRBV11-2
J gene: TRBJ1-1

CDR3 protein: CAISGSTGINTGELFF
CDR3 DNA: TGTGCCATCAGTGGTAGCACCGGGATTAACACCGGGGAGCTGTTTTTT
clone size: -
D gene: -
V gene: TRBV10-3
J gene: TRBJ2-2

CDR3 protein: CASSLTGQGAGETQYF
CDR3 DNA: TGTGCCAGCAGCTTGACGGGACAGGGGGCAGGTGAGACCCAGTACTTC
clone size: -
D gene: TRBD1
V gene: TRBV5-5
J gene: TRBJ2-5

CDR3 protein: CASSSHHLPGQGDYEQYF
CDR3 DNA: TGCGCCAGCAGCTCGCACCACTTACCGGGACAGGGGGACTACGAGCAGTACTTC
clone size: -
D gene: TRBD1
V gene: TRBV5-1
J gene: TRBJ2-7

CDR3 protein: CASSIVGTYNSPLHF
CDR3 DNA: TGTGCCAGTAGTATAGTTGGGACCTATAATTCACCCCTCCACTTT
clone size: -
D gene: -
V gene: TRBV19
J gene: TRBJ1-6

CDR3 protein: CASSENVGRLYGYTF
CDR3 DNA: TGTGCCAGCAGTGAAAATGTCGGTCGGTTATATGGCTACACCTTC
clone size: -
D gene: -
V gene: TRBV2
J gene: TRBJ1-2

CDR3 protein: CASSPLATGGETQYF
CDR3 DNA: TGTGCCAGCAGCCCCTTGGCGACAGGCGGGGAGACCCAGTACTTC
clone size: -
D gene: -
V gene: TRBV3-1/TRBV3-2
J gene: TRBJ2-5

CDR3 protein: CASSRDRENEQFF
CDR3 DNA: TGTGCCAGCAGCCGGGACAGGGAGAATGAGCAGTTCTTC
clone size: once
D gene: TRBD1
V gene: TRBV5-6
J gene: TRBJ2-1